This TCR beta chain was found in a study of technical replicates of blood from a few donors. CDR3 length equals 13 residues. The germline gives CDR1 ENHRY, CDR2 SYGVKD. The V end lost 3 bases, the J end lost 2 bases, and 6 bases lay between the germline ends. Sequencing used immunoSEQ multiplex PCR; TCRdb keeps in-frame clones, though not all of them. Seen here are some 80,000 clones, 92% observed once, and the top ten hold 0.25% to 0.3%. This clone was detected only once. V is TRBV10-3 and J is TRBJ2-3; D gene unclear. Sequencing was performed on T cells isolated from PBMCs. This clonotype was obtained from a human donor in good health. In DNA, the CDR3 is TGTGCCATCAGTGAAGCTAACACAGATACGCAGTATTTT. Its protein product is CAISEANTDTQYF.